Given below is one T cell receptor (beta chain) in context. The antigen this receptor binds is unknown. The record has no base qualities; no much larger clone is one base away. One collaborating source in Seattle enrolled patients while the patients were actively infected and followed the patients over time throughout the course of disease. The collaborating institutions used their own protocols to collect whole blood in K2EDTA tubes. For TCRbeta analysis, collaborators shipped samples in one of three forms: frozen whole blood, isolated PBMCs, or DNA extracted from either of those sample types. The entry originates in a study of blood T cell repertoires in COVID-19 (dated by TCRdb to 2018 to 2021). For context, the study as a whole: Samples from collaborators originated in the United States, Italy and Spain and spanned both the acute and convalescent phases of COVID-19. The material from the prospective study consisted of cDNA or gDNA derived from T cells, B-cell-depleted T cells, or PBMCs. Deeply sampled blood TCRbeta repertoires from subjects exposed to, actively infected with, or recovered from COVID-19 were included in the dataset. The repertoires were made available in a free public database intended to serve as a resource for research on the immune response to SARS-CoV-2. The samples were drawn from the first 160 participants of the ongoing ImmuneRACE study and from over a thousand subjects provided by 6 global collaborators. Nearly every sample came with metadata listing a de-identified subject ID, COVID-19 status, age in years and sex. Where HLA class I and class II types were available, the types were taken from metadata supplied by the sample provider, not from assay-based typing.

TCRbeta CDR3 regions were amplified from genomic DNA using the immunoSEQ Assay, a bias-controlled multiplex PCR. The study's own analysis went as follows. The number of nucleated cells in each sample was estimated by amplification of reference gene primers within the assay. To quantify the absolute abundance of each unique TCRbeta CDR3 rearrangement, sequence reads were collapsed and filtered. For each sample, productive Simpson clonality was calculated by taking the square root of Simpson's diversity index across productive rearrangements. TCRdb stores this immuneACCESS table with in-frame sequences only. Part of the clones is absent; in the studies checked, under half of the shortfall reflects unresolved V genes, and no reason is known for the rest. V, J and clone size derive from that table, while D and trimming were established from the DNA sequence. The sample contains 55,000 to 75,000 clones, around 82% of them found a single time. About 9.1% of the sample belongs to the ten largest clones.

Overall study outcomes, separate from this receptor: How much clinical and demographic metadata was included differed by source and by participant, and the metadata was provided uncurated.

According to the germline V gene, CDR1 reads ENHRY and CDR2 reads SYGVKD. V is cut by 6 bases and J by 4 bases, and the space between the germline ends is 8 bases. Inclusive of the bounding cysteine and phenylalanine, the CDR3 is 12 residues long. The kept DNA is CDR3 alone, 36 bases in frame from the first base. This clonotype was sampled from a man of 80 years or more with COVID-19, enrolled during active disease. In this chain, TRBV10-3 is recombined with TRBJ2-3; TRBD2 might be the D gene, on 5 matching bases. Material for sequencing was peripheral blood. In nucleotides, the sequence is TGTGCCATCAGCGAGCGGTCAGATACGCAGTATTTT. This gives the protein CAISERSDTQYF.